This TCR beta chain is drawn from a study of T cell responses to AZD1222 COVID-19 vaccine. The CDR3 totals 13 residues. Deletions cut 2 bases from V and 0 bases from J, with 4 bases between. Germline V gene lookup returns CDR1 SGHTA and CDR2 FQGTGA. The assay was immunoSEQ multiplex PCR, and TCRdb's table has in-frame clones only and misses some. Of about 150,000 clones listed, about nine tenths are singletons. Study conclusions and caveats: The repertoires were collected only after the peak T cell response.

With regard to this clone: The antigen is unknown.

The source of this sequence is an adult in good health. Here the sequenced sample was peripheral blood, taken on day 0 of AZD1222 vaccination. This rearrangement joins TRBV7-3 to TRBJ1-1; no reliable D call. The CDR3 nucleotides are TGTGCCAGCAGCTTATACATGAACACTGAAGCTTTCTTT. This encodes CASSLYMNTEAFF.